The following is a T cell receptor beta chain sequence with its context. The missing CDR3 end, 3 residues past where the read stops, is filled in from the germline J gene. Sequencing was performed with immunoSEQ multiplex PCR; in TCRdb, only in-frame clones are kept and a portion is missing. The specimen's table records 45,000 to 55,000 clones. The sample is drawn from a study of T cells in women clearing cervical HPV infection. For the study at large: Controls gave blood once infection was undetectable; cases at lesion identification. Cases' blood sampling followed lesion detection by median approximately 150 days (90 to 200).

HPV was found by MY09/MY11 PCR and dot-blot genotyping. The CDR3 is 15 residues long. Germline V CDR1 and CDR2: SGHTA, FQGNSA. V lost 0 bases and J 2 bases, leaving 8 bases between the germline ends. The chain joins TRBV7-2 to TRBJ2-1; D might be TRBD1 (6 bases). This clonotype was sampled from a woman between 18 and 70 years old with a cervical HPV16 infection that either progressed to CIN3+ or cleared (not recorded which). The source material was blood buffy coat. Partial CDR3 DNA: TGTGCCAGCAGCTTAGCGGGGGCTCCCTACAATGAG. Protein product: CASSLAGAPYNE. The full CDR3 protein is CASSLAGAPYNEQFF. The variable domain in full, with the rest retrieved from reference TRBV7-2 and TRBJ2-1, is GAGVSQSPSNKVTEKGKDVELRCDPISGHTALYWYRQSLGQGLEFLIYFQGNSAPDKSGLPSDRFSAERTGGSVSTLTIQRTQQEDSAVYLCASSLAGAPYNEQFFGPGTRLTVL.